One and the same sample provided the 13 T cell receptor beta chains below, sequenced in a study of CD8+CD57+ T cells in acquired aplastic anemia. According to the study, genomic DNA was the template for TCR beta VDJ and CDR3 profiling. From the reads, TCRdb called clonotypes with MiXCR, one entry per CDR3 protein. This table has around 430,000 distinct CDR3 sequences, around a third appearing once. Patients picked for sequencing had shown CD8+CD57+ cell expansion detected by flow cytometry. What was sequenced was sorted CD4+, CD8+, or CD8+CD57+ T cells (not recorded which) from PBMCs. These receptor sequences come from a human donor with aplastic anemia.

About this clonotype: A much larger clone is a single base away; this may be a read error. The chain has TRBV20-1 and TRBJ2-7, with 9 bases aligning to TRBD2. The V gene's germline CDR1 is DFQATT and CDR2 SNEGSKA (reference sequence). J lost 4 bases, V lost 6 bases, and 10 bases had no gene match. The CDR3 totals 14 residues. CDR3 in amino acids: CSARATSGCYEQYF. CDR3 coding DNA: TGCAGTGCACGTGCTACTAGCGGGTGTTACGAGCAGTACTTC.

This clonotype came up many times. This chain uses TRBV29-1 with TRBJ2-7; a possible D gene is TRBD1 (5 bases). Per germline, CDR1 SQVTM and CDR2 ANQGSEA. V dropped 7 bases and J dropped 2 bases, with 24 bases sitting between them. The CDR3 runs to 16 residues. CDR3 protein: CSASLAWGGQTYEQYF. The CDR3 bases are TGCAGCGCCTCTTTAGCCTGGGGCGGACAAACCTACGAGCAGTACTTC.

V usage is TRBV2 and J usage is TRBJ2-6, with TRBD1 identical over 7 bases. The V segment lost 5 bases and the J segment 4 bases; nucleotides outside the gene matches: 5. CDR1 is SNHLY and CDR2 is FYNNEI in the germline V gene. The CDR3 loop spans 15 amino acids. The CDR3 protein is CASSIEGAGANVLTF. The CDR3 DNA sequence: TGTGCCAGCAGTATAGAGGGGGCAGGGGCCAACGTCCTGACTTTC.

The rearrangement joins TRBV19 to TRBJ1-5; tentative D call: TRBD1 (5 bases). This CDR3 contains 16 residues. Germline assignment: CDR1 LNHDA and CDR2 SQIVND (reference sequence). V lost 8 bases and J 3 bases, leaving 20 bases between the germline ends. The CDR3 nucleotides read TGTGCCAGTTCCAGGACGGGGGGATTTAACAATCAGCCCCAGCATTTT. This sequence encodes CASSRTGGFNNQPQHF.

This clonotype was detected only a few times. An end of the junction does not agree with germline; a read error may underlie this. The chain recombines TRBV29-1 with TRBJ1-1, with TRBD1 identical over 9 bases. Germline CDR1 SQVTM, CDR2 ANQGSEA. The CDR3 covers 13 residues. The CDR3 region is CSADGQGQTEAFF. CDR3 DNA sequence: TGCAGCGCGGACGGACAGGGGCAGACTGAAGCCTTCTTT.

This clonotype showed up just a few times. V is TRBV19 and J is TRBJ1-1, with D perhaps TRBD1 (6 bases). The CDR3 sequence is 10 residues long. From germline, CDR1 is LNHDA and CDR2 SQIVND (reference sequence). The CDR3 DNA reads TGTTCCACCTTCCGGGACAAATCTTTCTTT. It codes for CSTFRDKSFF.

This clonotype was recorded many times. This CDR3 is CASSVGIAHEQYF. As DNA, the CDR3 is TGTGCCAGCAGCGTAGGAATAGCCCACGAGCAGTACTTC. The V call is TRBV9, the J call TRBJ2-7; D gene unclear. The V and J ends lost 0 bases and 5 bases respectively, with 9 bases between them. Per the germline V gene, CDR1 is SGDLS and CDR2 is YYNGEE. This CDR3 spans 13 amino acids.

As to this clonotype: The junction and the germline gene differ at one end; a read error may be behind it. This chain uses TRBV9 with TRBJ2-1; D is possibly TRBD2 (5 bases). This CDR3 spans 15 amino acids. The germline CDR1 and CDR2 sequences are SGDLS and YYNGEE. The CDR3: CASSARAASYNEQFF. In DNA form, the CDR3 reads TGTGCCAGTAGCGCCCGAGCGGCCTCCTACAATGAGCAGTTCTTC.

On this clonotype itself: A read error is possible here, since a much larger clone lies one base away. CDR3 sequence reads: CAGSDGPSGADTQYF. CDR3 DNA: TGTGCCGGCAGTGATGGCCCCTCGGGGGCGGATACGCAGTATTTT. This chain connects TRBV2 to TRBJ2-3; D may match TRBD1 or TRBD2 (6 bases each). This CDR3 has 15 residues. Looked up from germline, CDR1 is SNHLY and CDR2 is FYNNEI.

The V gene is TRBV4-1, the J gene TRBJ2-1; 9 bases align to TRBD2. The V and J ends lost 2 bases and 9 bases, in that order; junction bases with no gene match: 8. Germline V lookup: CDR1 MGHRA, CDR2 YSYEKL. The CDR3 is 15 amino acids. Here the CDR3 DNA reads TGCGCCAGCAGCCAACTAGCGGGGAGTGTTTTTGAGCAGTTCTTC. Amino acid sequence: CASSQLAGSVFEQFF.

The J gene is TRBJ2-7, the V gene TRBV2; D might be TRBD1 (6 bases). This CDR3 has 14 amino acids. V dropped 6 bases and J dropped 0 bases, with 12 bases sitting between them. Germline V gene sequence: CDR1 SNHLY, CDR2 FYNNEI. The CDR3 reads CASRRTVDSYEQYF. The DNA of the CDR3 is TGTGCCAGCAGACGGACAGTAGACTCCTACGAGCAGTACTTC.

The chain couples TRBV6-1 to TRBJ2-7; 11 bases line up with TRBD1. The CDR3 length is 15 residues. Trimming cost V 6 bases and J 6 bases; bases outside gene matches: 10. The germline gives CDR1 MNHNS, CDR2 SASEGT. CDR3 protein: CASRTQGQGVSEQYF. The DNA for the CDR3 is TGTGCCAGCAGGACCCAGGGACAGGGGGTGAGCGAGCAGTACTTC.

Concerning this clonotype itself: Sequence at one end of the junction differs from germline and may be a read error. The chain carries TRBV7-2 and TRBJ2-3; D gene unclear. This CDR3 comprises 13 residues. CDR1 and CDR2 (germline): SGHTA, FQGNSA. The CDR3 loop is CASCFSNADTQYF. DNA for the CDR3: TGTGCCAGCTGCTTTTCTAACGCAGATACGCAGTATTTT.